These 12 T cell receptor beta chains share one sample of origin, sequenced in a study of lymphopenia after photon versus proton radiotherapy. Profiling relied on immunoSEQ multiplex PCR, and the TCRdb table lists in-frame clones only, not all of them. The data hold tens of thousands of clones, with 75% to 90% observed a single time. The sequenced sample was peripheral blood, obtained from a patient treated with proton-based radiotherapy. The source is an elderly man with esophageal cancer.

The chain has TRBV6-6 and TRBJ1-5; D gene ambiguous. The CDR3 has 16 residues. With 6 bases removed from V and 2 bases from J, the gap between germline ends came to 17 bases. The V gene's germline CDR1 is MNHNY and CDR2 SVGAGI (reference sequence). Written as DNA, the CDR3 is TGTGCCAGCAGCCCTGGAGGAGGGATGGGCAATCAGCCCCAGCATTTT. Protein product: CASSPGGGMGNQPQHF.

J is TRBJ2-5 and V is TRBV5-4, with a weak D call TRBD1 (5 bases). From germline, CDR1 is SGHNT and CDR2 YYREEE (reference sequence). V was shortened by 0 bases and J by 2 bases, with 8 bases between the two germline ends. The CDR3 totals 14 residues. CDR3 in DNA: TGTGCCAGCAGCTTGGGTGACAGACAAGAGACCCAGTACTTC. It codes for CASSLGDRQETQYF.

DNA of the CDR3: TGCGCCAGCAGCCAAAACCCGGGGCAGGCCGGAAACACCATATATTTT. It encodes CASSQNPGQAGNTIYF. The chain recombines TRBV4-3 with TRBJ1-3; D is possibly TRBD1 (5 bases). This CDR3 comprises 16 residues. The V end was cut by 2 bases, the J end by 4 bases, with 15 bases between. CDR1 and CDR2 from the germline V gene are LGHNA and YSLEER.

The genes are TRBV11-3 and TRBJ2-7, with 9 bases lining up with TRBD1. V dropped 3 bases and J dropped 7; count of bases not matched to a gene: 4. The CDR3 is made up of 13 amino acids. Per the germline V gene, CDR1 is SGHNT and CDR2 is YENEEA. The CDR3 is CASSFDRGYEQYF. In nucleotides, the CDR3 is TGTGCCAGCAGCTTTGACAGGGGGTATGAGCAGTACTTC. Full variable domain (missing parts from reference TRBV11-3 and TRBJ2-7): EAGVVQSPRYKIIEKKQPVAFWCNPISGHNTLYWYLQNLGQGPELLIRYENEEAVDDSQLPKDRFSAERLKGVDSTLKIQPAELGDSAVYLCASSFDRGYEQYFGPGTRLTVT.

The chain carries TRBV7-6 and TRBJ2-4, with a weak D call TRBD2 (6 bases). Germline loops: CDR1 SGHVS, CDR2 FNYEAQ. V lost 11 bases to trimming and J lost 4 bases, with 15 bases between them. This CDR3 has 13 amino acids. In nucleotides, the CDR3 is TGTGCCTGCTCGTCCGGGACTAAAAACATTCAGTACTTC. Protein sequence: CACSSGTKNIQYF. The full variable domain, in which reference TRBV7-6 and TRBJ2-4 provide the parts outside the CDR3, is GAGVSQSPRYKVTKRGQDVALRCDPISGHVSLYWYRQALGQGPEFLTYFNYEAQQDKSGLPNDRFSAERPEGSISTLTIQRTEQRDSAMYRCACSSGTKNIQYFGAGTRLSVL.

This chain's CDR3 is CASSPGQGGSETQYF. The CDR3 DNA follows: TGTGCCAGCAGCCCGGGACAGGGGGGATCAGAGACCCAGTACTTC. V is TRBV7-9 and J is TRBJ2-5, with 11 bases identical to TRBD1. The V gene's germline CDR1 is SEHNR and CDR2 FQNEAQ (reference sequence). The CDR3 runs to 15 residues. The ends lost 5 bases at V and 4 bases at J; junction bases unmatched: 6.

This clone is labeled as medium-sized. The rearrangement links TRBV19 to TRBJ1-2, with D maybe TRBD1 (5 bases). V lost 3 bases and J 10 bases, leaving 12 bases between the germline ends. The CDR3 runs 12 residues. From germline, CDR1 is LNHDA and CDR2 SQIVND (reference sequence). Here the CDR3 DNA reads TGTGCCAGTAGTATCGGGGGGGTCGTCTACACCTTC. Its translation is CASSIGGVVYTF.

The CDR3 coding sequence is TGTGCCTGGAGTTACGGGGGGAACACTGAAGCTTTCTTT. This codes for CAWSYGGNTEAFF. This sequence joins TRBV30 and TRBJ1-1; a possible D gene is TRBD1 (5 bases). Germline values: CDR1 GTSNPN, CDR2 SVGIG (reference sequence). Trimming cost V 2 bases and J 1 base, with 8 bases left between them. This CDR3 comprises 13 residues.

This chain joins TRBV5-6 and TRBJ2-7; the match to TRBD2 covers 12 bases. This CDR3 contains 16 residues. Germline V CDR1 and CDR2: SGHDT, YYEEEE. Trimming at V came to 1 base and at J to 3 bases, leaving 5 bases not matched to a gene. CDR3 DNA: TGTGCCAGCAGCTTGTTCGGACTAGCGGGGAGCTACGAGCAGTACTTC. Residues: CASSLFGLAGSYEQYF. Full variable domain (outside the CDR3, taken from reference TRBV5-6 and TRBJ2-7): DAGVTQSPTHLIKTRGQQVTLRCSPKSGHDTVSWYQQALGQGPQFIFQYYEEEERQRGNFPDRFSGHQFPNYSSELNVNALLLGDSALYLCASSLFGLAGSYEQYFGPGTRLTVT.

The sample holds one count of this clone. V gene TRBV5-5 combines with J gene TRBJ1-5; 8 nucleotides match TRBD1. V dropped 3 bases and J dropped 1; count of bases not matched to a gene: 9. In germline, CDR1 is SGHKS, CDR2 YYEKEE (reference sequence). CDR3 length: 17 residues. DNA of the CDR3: TGTGCCAGCAGCTCCGGACAGGGAAGTGGCAGCAATCAGCCCCAGCATTTT. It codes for CASSSGQGSGSNQPQHF.

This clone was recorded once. CDR3 region: CASAGRGTGELFF. CDR3 bases: TGTGCCAGCGCTGGGAGAGGCACCGGGGAGCTGTTTTTT. This sequence joins TRBV25-1 and TRBJ2-2, with a tentative D call TRBD2 (5 bases). Germline CDR1 is MGHDK and CDR2 is SYGVNS. The CDR3 runs 13 residues. The V end lost 8 bases, the J end lost 4 bases, and 11 bases lay between the germline ends.

CDR3 coding DNA: TGCGCCAGCAGCCAGCCTGGGGGCCGGGGCGAGCAGTACTTC. As protein: CASSQPGGRGEQYF. This rearrangement joins TRBV4-1 to TRBJ2-7; a weak D match, TRBD1 (6 bases). This CDR3 spans 14 amino acids. Germline loops: CDR1 MGHRA, CDR2 YSYEKL. The V gene lost 3 bases and the J gene lost 6 bases, with 15 bases spanning the gap.